This T cell receptor (beta chain) was obtained from a study of blood T cell repertoires in COVID-19. CDR3 length: 17 amino acids. The germline gives CDR1 SGHRS, CDR2 YFSETQ. With V trimmed by 0 bases and J by 7 bases, 10 bases remained unmatched. Original processing notes: Estimation of nucleated cell counts was performed using reference gene primer amplification. Measured with immunoSEQ multiplex PCR; TCRdb has only the in-frame clones, and not every one. V, J and clone size reflect that table, while D and trimming were determined from the DNA. Of 100,000 to 150,000 clones in the sample, 86% are singletons; the top ten hold about an eighth.

The rearrangement uses TRBV5-1 and TRBJ1-6; 7 nucleotides line up with TRBD1. This TCR was sampled from a woman aged 70-85 years with COVID-19, enrolled during active disease. Sequencing was carried out using peripheral blood. In DNA, the CDR3 is TGCGCCAGCAGCTTGGGGCAGGGGGACTTTTACAATTCACCCCTCCACTTT. Protein sequence: CASSLGQGDFYNSPLHF.